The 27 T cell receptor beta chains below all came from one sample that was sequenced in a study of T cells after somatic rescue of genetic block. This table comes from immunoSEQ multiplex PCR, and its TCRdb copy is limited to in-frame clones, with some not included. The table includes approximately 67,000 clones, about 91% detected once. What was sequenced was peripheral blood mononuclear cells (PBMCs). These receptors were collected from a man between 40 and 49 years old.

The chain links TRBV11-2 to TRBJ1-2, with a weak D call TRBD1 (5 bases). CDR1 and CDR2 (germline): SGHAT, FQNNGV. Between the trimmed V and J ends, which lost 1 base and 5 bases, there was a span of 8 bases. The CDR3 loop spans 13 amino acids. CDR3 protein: CASSLGRQYGYTF. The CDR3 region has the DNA TGTGCCAGCAGCTTAGGTCGACAGTATGGCTACACCTTC.

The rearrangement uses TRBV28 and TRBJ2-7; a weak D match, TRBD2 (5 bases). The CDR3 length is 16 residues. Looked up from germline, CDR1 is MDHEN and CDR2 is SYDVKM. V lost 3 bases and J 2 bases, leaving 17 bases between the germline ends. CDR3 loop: CASSFHVGRTTYEQYF. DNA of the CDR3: TGTGCCAGCAGTTTTCATGTTGGGAGAACCACCTACGAGCAGTACTTC.

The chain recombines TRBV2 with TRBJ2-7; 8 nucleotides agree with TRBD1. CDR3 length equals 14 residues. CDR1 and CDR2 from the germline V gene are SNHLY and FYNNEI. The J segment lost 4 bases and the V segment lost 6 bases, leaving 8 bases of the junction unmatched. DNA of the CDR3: TGTGCCAGCAGAGATACAGGGGGTAGATACGAGCAGTACTTC. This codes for CASRDTGGRYEQYF.

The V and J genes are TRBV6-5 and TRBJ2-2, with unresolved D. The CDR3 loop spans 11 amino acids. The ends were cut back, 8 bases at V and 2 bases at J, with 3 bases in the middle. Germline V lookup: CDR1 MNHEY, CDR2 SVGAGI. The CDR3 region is CASRNTGELFF. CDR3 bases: TGTGCCAGCCGAAACACCGGGGAGCTGTTTTTT.

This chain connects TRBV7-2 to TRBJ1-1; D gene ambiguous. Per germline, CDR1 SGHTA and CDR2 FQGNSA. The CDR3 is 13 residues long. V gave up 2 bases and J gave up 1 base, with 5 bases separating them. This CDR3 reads CASSLNGNTEAFF. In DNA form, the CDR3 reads TGTGCCAGCAGCTTAAACGGGAACACTGAAGCTTTCTTT.

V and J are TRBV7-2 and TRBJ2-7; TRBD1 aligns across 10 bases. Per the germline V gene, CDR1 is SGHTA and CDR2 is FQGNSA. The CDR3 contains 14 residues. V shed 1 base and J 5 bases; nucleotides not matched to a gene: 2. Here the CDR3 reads CASSLGTGGNEQYF. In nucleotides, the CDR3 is TGTGCCAGCAGCTTAGGGACAGGGGGGAACGAGCAGTACTTC.

DNA for the CDR3: TGTGCCATCAGTGGACAGGGGGGCAATCAGCCCCAGCATTTT. Translation: CAISGQGGNQPQHF. The chain employs TRBV10-3 and TRBJ1-5, with 9 bases matching TRBD1. The J segment lost 2 bases and the V segment lost 4 bases, leaving 0 bases of the junction unmatched. Germline V gene sequence: CDR1 ENHRY, CDR2 SYGVKD. The CDR3 is 14 residues long.

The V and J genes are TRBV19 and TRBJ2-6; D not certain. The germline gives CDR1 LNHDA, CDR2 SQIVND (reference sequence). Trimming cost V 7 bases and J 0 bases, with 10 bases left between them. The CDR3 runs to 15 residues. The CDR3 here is CASMVRSSGANVLTF. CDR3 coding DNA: TGTGCCAGTATGGTGCGGAGCTCTGGGGCCAACGTCCTGACTTTC. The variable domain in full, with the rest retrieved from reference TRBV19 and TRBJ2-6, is DGGITQSPKYLFRKEGQNVTLSCEQNLNHDAMYWYRQDPGQGLRLIYYSQIVNDFQKGDIAEGYSVSREKKESFPLTVTSAQKNPTAFYLCASMVRSSGANVLTFGAGSRLTVL.

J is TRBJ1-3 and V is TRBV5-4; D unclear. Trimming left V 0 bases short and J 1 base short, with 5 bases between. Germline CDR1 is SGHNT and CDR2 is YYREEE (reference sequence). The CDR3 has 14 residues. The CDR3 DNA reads TGTGCCAGCAGCTTGGACCTATCTGGAAACACCATATATTTT. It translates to CASSLDLSGNTIYF.

CDR3 amino acids: CASRRTGGPDTQYF. CDR3 sequence (DNA): TGTGCCAGCAGGAGGACAGGGGGGCCAGATACGCAGTATTTT. The chain joins TRBV2 to TRBJ2-3; 10 positions agree with TRBD1. V shed 6 bases, J shed 4 bases, and the junction held 4 bases outside the gene matches. The CDR3 is made up of 14 amino acids. The germline V gene has CDR1 SNHLY and CDR2 FYNNEI.

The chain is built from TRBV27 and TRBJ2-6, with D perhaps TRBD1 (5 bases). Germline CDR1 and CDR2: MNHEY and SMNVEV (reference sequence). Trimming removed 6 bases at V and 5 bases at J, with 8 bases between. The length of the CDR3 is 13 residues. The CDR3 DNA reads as TGTGCCAGCAGCAGGGATTGGGCCAACGTCCTGACTTTC. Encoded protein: CASSRDWANVLTF.

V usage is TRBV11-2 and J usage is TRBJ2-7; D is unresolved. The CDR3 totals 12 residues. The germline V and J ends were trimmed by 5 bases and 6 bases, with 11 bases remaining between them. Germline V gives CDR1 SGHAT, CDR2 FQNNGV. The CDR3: CASSRPPAEQYF. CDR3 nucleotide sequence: TGTGCCAGCAGCCGTCCCCCCGCCGAGCAGTACTTC.

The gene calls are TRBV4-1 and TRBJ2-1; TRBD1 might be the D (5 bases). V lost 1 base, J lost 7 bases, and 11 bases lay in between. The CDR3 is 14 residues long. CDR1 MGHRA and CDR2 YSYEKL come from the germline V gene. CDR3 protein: CASSQGTRVNEQFF. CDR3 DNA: TGCGCCAGCAGCCAAGGGACCAGGGTAAATGAGCAGTTCTTC.

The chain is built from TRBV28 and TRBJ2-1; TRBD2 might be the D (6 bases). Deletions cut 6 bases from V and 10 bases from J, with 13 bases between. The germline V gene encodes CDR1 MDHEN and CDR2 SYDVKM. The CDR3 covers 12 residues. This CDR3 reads CASRDPAGEQFF. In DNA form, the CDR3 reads TGTGCCAGCAGGGACCCCGCGGGGGAGCAGTTCTTC.

The CDR3 spells CASSLATGARGEKLFF. As DNA, the CDR3 is TGCGCCAGCAGCTTGGCGACAGGGGCCCGGGGTGAAAAACTGTTTTTT. The V and J genes are TRBV5-1 and TRBJ1-4; 8 positions match TRBD1. Trimming took 0 bases from V and 7 from J; bases not matched to a gene: 8. This CDR3 region has 16 residues. Germline V CDR1 and CDR2: SGHRS, YFSETQ.

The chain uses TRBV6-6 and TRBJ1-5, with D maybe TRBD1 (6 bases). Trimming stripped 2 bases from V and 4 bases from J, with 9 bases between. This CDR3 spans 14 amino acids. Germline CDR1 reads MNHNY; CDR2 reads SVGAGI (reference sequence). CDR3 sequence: CASSYGQGNQPQHF. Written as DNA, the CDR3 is TGTGCCAGCAGTTACGGCCAGGGGAATCAGCCCCAGCATTTT.

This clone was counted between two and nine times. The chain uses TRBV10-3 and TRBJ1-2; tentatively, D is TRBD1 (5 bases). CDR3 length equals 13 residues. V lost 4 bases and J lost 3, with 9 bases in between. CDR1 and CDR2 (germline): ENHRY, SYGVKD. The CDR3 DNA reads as TGTGCCATCAGTGCTCGGGACGACTATGGCTACACCTTC. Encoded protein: CAISARDDYGYTF.

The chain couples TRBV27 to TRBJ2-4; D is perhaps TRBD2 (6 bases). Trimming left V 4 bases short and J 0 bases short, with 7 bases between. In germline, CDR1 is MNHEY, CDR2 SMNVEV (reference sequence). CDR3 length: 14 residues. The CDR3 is CASSSGGAKNIQYF. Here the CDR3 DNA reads TGTGCCAGCAGTTCCGGGGGAGCCAAAAACATTCAGTACTTC.

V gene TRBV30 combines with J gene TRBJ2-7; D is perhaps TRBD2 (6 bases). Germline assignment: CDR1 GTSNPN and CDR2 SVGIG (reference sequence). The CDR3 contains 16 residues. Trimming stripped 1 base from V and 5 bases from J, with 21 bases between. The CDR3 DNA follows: TGTGCCTGGAGTGCCGGGGCGGAGGGACTTCGGGACGAGCAGTACTTC. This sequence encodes CAWSAGAEGLRDEQYF.

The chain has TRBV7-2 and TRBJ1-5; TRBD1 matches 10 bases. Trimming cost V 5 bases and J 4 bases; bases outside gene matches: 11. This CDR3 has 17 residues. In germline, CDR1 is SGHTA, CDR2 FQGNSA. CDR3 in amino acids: CASSLGQGDGMNQPQHF. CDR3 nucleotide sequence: TGTGCCAGCAGCCTAGGACAGGGGGATGGAATGAATCAGCCCCAGCATTTT.

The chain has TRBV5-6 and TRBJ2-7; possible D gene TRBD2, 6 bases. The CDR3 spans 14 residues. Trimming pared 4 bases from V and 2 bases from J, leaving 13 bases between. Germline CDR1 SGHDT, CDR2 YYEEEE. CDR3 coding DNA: TGTGCCAGCAGCCCCCCAGGGACTCCCTACGAGCAGTACTTC. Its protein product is CASSPPGTPYEQYF.

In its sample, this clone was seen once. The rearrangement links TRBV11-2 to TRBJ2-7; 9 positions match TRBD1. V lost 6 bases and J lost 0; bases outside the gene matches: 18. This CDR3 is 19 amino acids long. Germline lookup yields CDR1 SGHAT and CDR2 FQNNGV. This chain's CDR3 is CASSYTQGARGAFSYEQYF. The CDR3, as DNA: TGTGCCAGCAGTTATACACAGGGGGCCAGAGGGGCCTTCTCCTACGAGCAGTACTTC.

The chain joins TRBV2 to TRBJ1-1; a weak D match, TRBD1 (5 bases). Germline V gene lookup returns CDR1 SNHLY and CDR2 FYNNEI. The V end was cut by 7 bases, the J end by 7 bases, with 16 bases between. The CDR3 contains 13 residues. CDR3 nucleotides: TGTGCCAGCATAAGACTTTATGACAGTGAAGCTTTCTTT. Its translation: CASIRLYDSEAFF.

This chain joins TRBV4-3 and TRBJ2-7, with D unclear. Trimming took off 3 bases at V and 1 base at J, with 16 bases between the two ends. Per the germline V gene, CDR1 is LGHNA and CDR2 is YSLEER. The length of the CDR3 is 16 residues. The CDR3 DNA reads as TGCGCCAGCAGCCACTCCGGGCCGCGAGCTTCCTACGAGCAGTACTTC. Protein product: CASSHSGPRASYEQYF.

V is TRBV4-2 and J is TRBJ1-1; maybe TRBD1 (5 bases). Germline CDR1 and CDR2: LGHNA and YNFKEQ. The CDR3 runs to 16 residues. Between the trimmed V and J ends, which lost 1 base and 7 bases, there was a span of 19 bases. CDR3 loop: CASSQGGGRGDREAFF. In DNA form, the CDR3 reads TGTGCCAGCAGCCAAGGGGGGGGTCGGGGAGACCGTGAAGCTTTCTTT.

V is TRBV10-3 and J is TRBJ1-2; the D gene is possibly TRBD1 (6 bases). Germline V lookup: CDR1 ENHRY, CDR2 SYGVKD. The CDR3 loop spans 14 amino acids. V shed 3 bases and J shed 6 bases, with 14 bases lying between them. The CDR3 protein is CAISDWGRSDGYTF. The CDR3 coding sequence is TGTGCCATCAGTGATTGGGGGCGCAGCGATGGCTACACCTTC.

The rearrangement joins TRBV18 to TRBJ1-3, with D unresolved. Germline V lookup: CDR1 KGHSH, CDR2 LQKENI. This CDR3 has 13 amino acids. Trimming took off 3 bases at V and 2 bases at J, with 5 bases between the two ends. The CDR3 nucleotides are TGTGCCAGCTCACCTTCCCCTGGAAACACCATATATTTT. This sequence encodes CASSPSPGNTIYF.